These T cell receptor beta chains were read from a single sample in a study of T-cell reconstitution after alpha-beta-depleted transplantation in children. Using its own MiXCR run on the PCR reads, TCRdb lists one record per CDR3 protein. The sample includes around 100,000 distinct CDR3 sequences, 4.5% to 7.5% of them seen just once. The sequencing used PBMCs, mostly from graft donor cells, collected 60 days after TCRalphabeta/CD19-depleted stem cell transplant. The receptors were sampled from a female patient aged 2-9 years who had a stem cell transplant for Fanconi anemia, so the T cells may come from the graft donor. CDR3s include the opening cysteine and the closing phenylalanine or tryptophan. D genes are given only for firm matches. The size of a clone is reported for some rows only, either as once, few or many, or as a class for expanded clones.

d_gene,j_gene,v_gene,abundance,CDR3nt,CDR3aa
.,TRBJ2-1,TRBV20-1,.,TGCAGTGCCCCCGGGGCTACCGGCTACAATGAGCAGTTCTTC,CSAPGATGYNEQFF
.,TRBJ1-2,TRBV20-1,.,TGCAGTGCTAGGGTGGCAGCCTATGGCTACACCTTC,CSARVAAYGYTF
TRBD2,TRBJ2-1,TRBV6-5,.,TGTGCCAGCAGTTACTCCCAGACTAGCGGGATCGGCAATGAGCAGTTCTTC,CASSYSQTSGIGNEQFF
.,TRBJ2-2,TRBV5-1,many,TGCGCCAGCAGGGACGGACGGAAGGGGAACACCGGGGAGCTGTTTTTT,CASRDGRKGNTGELFF
.,TRBJ2-2,TRBV2,few,TGTGCCAGCAGGGGGGACGGGGAGCTGTTTTTT,CASRGDGELFF
.,TRBJ2-2,TRBV6-1,few,TGTGCCAGCAGCCGAGCGCCGGGATTGAACACCGGGGAGCTGTTTTTT,CASSRAPGLNTGELFF
.,TRBJ2-1,TRBV6-5,few,TGTGCCAGCAGTTACGGAGTGAGCGCCTTCTTC,CASSYGVSAFF
.,TRBJ2-2,TRBV11-2,many,TGTGCCAGCAGCTTGGAACAGGCGACCGGGGAGCTGTTTTTT,CASSLEQATGELFF
.,TRBJ2-5,TRBV14,.,TGTGCCAGCAGCCAAGATAGACTGGATGTAGAGACCCAGTACTTC,CASSQDRLDVETQYF
.,TRBJ2-3,TRBV30,.,TGTGCCTGGAGTGTTTGGAGGGTATTCACAGATACGCAGTATTTT,CAWSVWRVFTDTQYF
TRBD2,TRBJ2-3,TRBV20-1,many,TGCAGTGCTCAAAGGAGCGGGAGGGCATGGAGCACAGATACGCAGTATTTT,CSAQRSGRAWSTDTQYF
.,TRBJ2-3,TRBV7-9,many,TGTGCCAGCAGCCGCCCCCCAGATACGCAGTATTTT,CASSRPPDTQYF
.,TRBJ2-3,TRBV20-1,many,TGCAGTGCTATCTCCGGGACTAGCACAGATACGCAGTATTTT,CSAISGTSTDTQYF
TRBD1,TRBJ1-2,TRBV29-1,few,TGCAGCGTTGGAGGGACAGGAGACTATGGCTACACCTTC,CSVGGTGDYGYTF
.,TRBJ2-7,TRBV11-2,many,TGTGCCAGCAGCATGAGGTATCCCTTTTCCTACGAGCAGTACTTC,CASSMRYPFSYEQYF
.,TRBJ2-7,TRBV6-1,.,TGTGCCAGCAGCAGGGTGGACCTTTACGAGCAGTACTTC,CASSRVDLYEQYF
.,TRBJ2-3,TRBV3-1,.,TGTGCCAGCAGTTTAAGGCCGACAGGCTGGGGGCTCCACACAGATACGCAGTATTTT,CASSLRPTGWGLHTDTQYF
TRBD2,TRBJ2-7,TRBV10-3,many,TGTGCCATCAGTGGAAGACTAGCGGGAGAGTTACTGGCCTACGAGCAGTACTTC,CAISGRLAGELLAYEQYF
TRBD2,TRBJ2-1,TRBV29-1,few,TGCAGCGTTTGGGGACTAGCGGCGGGGACGGGTGAGCAGTTCTTC,CSVWGLAAGTGEQFF
TRBD1,TRBJ1-1,TRBV6-5,.,TGTGCCAGCAGTTATGGGACAGGCTTTCCCGAAGCTTTCTTT,CASSYGTGFPEAFF
TRBD2,TRBJ2-5,TRBV12-3/TRBV12-4,many,TGTGCCAGCACACCGCTGGGACTAGCGGGAGTCTTTCAAGAGACCCAGTACTTC,CASTPLGLAGVFQETQYF
TRBD2,TRBJ2-3,TRBV20-1,many,TGCAGTGCTAGAGATTTCGCGGGAGTGGGAGATACGCAGTATTTT,CSARDFAGVGDTQYF
.,TRBJ2-2,TRBV5-1,.,TGCGCCAGCAGCTTGGGGGTTAGAGCCGGGGGGCTGTTTTTT,CASSLGVRAGGLFF
.,TRBJ2-1,TRBV12-3/TRBV12-4,many,TGTGCCAGCAGTTTGACGGCCTCCTACAATGAGCAGTTCTTC,CASSLTASYNEQFF
.,TRBJ2-7,TRBV20-1,many,TGCAGTGCTTCCGACTACGAGCAGTACTTC,CSASDYEQYF
.,TRBJ2-3,TRBV3-1,many,TGTGCCAGCAGCCAAGTTATGGGGCTCTCAGATACGCAGTATTTT,CASSQVMGLSDTQYF
TRBD1,TRBJ2-7,TRBV7-8,.,TGTGCCAGCAGCCCAGGGCGGGGGGACAGGGGCTACGAGCAGTACTTC,CASSPGRGDRGYEQYF
TRBD2,TRBJ2-5,TRBV15,.,TGTGCCACCAGCAGAAGGCACGGGGGAGGGCTGGAGACCCAGTACTTC,CATSRRHGGGLETQYF
.,TRBJ2-7,TRBV9,many,TGTGCCAGCAGCGTAGGACCCGACAGGAGGCAGTACTTC,CASSVGPDRRQYF
TRBD2,TRBJ2-3,TRBV12-3/TRBV12-4,many,TGTGCCAGCAGTTTTGATCCCGGGACTACGCCACCTGGTACGCAGTATTTT,CASSFDPGTTPPGTQYF
.,TRBJ1-2,TRBV12-3/TRBV12-4,.,TGTGCCAGCAGTTTGAAAAGGGTGCGTGGCTACACCTTC,CASSLKRVRGYTF
TRBD1,TRBJ2-3,TRBV6-2/TRBV6-3,.,TGTGCCAGCGAAGGGACAGGGGGTCCCACAGATACGCAGTATTTT,CASEGTGGPTDTQYF
.,TRBJ2-1,TRBV20-1,many,TGCAGTGTTAAAGCCTGGGATAGATACAATGAGCAGTTCTTC,CSVKAWDRYNEQFF
TRBD1,TRBJ2-5,TRBV20-1,few,TGCAGTGCTAGAGGCCCCATTGGACAGGGGAGTTTTGAGACCCAGTACTTC,CSARGPIGQGSFETQYF
.,TRBJ1-1,TRBV29-1,few,TGCAGCGTTGATCAGGGGTCCACTGAAGCTTTCTTT,CSVDQGSTEAFF
TRBD1,TRBJ2-7,TRBV19,many,TGTGCCAGTAGTATTGGGACAGGGGTCTACGAGCAGTACTTC,CASSIGTGVYEQYF
.,TRBJ2-7,TRBV30,.,TGTGCCTGGAGTCAGGGCTCGCGCGGGCGGTACTTC,CAWSQGSRGRYF
TRBD2,TRBJ2-1,TRBV7-3,many,TGTGCCAGCAGCTTAACGTGGACTAGCGGGAGGGTATACAATGAGCAGTTCTTC,CASSLTWTSGRVYNEQFF
.,TRBJ2-1,TRBV18,few,TGTGCCAGCTCGCAGTACAGTGGATATTTCAATGAGCAGTTCTTC,CASSQYSGYFNEQFF
TRBD1,TRBJ2-7,TRBV3-1,many,TGTGCCAGCAGCCTCGGGACAGGGTTGGGATACGAGCAGTACTTC,CASSLGTGLGYEQYF
TRBD2,TRBJ2-5,TRBV7-9,many,TGTGCCAGCAGTTTCTCCCAGACTAGCGGGAACCAAGAGACCCAGTACTTC,CASSFSQTSGNQETQYF
.,TRBJ2-3,TRBV7-9,few,TGTGCCAGCAGCTCATCGCAGGGGTATTCCACAGATACGCAGTATTTT,CASSSSQGYSTDTQYF
.,TRBJ2-7,TRBV7-9,.,TGTGCCAGCAGCTTAGCCACTAGTTACGAGCAGTACTTC,CASSLATSYEQYF
TRBD1,TRBJ2-7,TRBV3-1,many,TGTGCCAGCAGCCAATGGGACAGGGGACACGAGCAGTACTTC,CASSQWDRGHEQYF
.,TRBJ2-5,TRBV5-1,many,TGCGCCAGCAGTTTGGCTACGGATCAAGAGACCCAGTACTTC,CASSLATDQETQYF